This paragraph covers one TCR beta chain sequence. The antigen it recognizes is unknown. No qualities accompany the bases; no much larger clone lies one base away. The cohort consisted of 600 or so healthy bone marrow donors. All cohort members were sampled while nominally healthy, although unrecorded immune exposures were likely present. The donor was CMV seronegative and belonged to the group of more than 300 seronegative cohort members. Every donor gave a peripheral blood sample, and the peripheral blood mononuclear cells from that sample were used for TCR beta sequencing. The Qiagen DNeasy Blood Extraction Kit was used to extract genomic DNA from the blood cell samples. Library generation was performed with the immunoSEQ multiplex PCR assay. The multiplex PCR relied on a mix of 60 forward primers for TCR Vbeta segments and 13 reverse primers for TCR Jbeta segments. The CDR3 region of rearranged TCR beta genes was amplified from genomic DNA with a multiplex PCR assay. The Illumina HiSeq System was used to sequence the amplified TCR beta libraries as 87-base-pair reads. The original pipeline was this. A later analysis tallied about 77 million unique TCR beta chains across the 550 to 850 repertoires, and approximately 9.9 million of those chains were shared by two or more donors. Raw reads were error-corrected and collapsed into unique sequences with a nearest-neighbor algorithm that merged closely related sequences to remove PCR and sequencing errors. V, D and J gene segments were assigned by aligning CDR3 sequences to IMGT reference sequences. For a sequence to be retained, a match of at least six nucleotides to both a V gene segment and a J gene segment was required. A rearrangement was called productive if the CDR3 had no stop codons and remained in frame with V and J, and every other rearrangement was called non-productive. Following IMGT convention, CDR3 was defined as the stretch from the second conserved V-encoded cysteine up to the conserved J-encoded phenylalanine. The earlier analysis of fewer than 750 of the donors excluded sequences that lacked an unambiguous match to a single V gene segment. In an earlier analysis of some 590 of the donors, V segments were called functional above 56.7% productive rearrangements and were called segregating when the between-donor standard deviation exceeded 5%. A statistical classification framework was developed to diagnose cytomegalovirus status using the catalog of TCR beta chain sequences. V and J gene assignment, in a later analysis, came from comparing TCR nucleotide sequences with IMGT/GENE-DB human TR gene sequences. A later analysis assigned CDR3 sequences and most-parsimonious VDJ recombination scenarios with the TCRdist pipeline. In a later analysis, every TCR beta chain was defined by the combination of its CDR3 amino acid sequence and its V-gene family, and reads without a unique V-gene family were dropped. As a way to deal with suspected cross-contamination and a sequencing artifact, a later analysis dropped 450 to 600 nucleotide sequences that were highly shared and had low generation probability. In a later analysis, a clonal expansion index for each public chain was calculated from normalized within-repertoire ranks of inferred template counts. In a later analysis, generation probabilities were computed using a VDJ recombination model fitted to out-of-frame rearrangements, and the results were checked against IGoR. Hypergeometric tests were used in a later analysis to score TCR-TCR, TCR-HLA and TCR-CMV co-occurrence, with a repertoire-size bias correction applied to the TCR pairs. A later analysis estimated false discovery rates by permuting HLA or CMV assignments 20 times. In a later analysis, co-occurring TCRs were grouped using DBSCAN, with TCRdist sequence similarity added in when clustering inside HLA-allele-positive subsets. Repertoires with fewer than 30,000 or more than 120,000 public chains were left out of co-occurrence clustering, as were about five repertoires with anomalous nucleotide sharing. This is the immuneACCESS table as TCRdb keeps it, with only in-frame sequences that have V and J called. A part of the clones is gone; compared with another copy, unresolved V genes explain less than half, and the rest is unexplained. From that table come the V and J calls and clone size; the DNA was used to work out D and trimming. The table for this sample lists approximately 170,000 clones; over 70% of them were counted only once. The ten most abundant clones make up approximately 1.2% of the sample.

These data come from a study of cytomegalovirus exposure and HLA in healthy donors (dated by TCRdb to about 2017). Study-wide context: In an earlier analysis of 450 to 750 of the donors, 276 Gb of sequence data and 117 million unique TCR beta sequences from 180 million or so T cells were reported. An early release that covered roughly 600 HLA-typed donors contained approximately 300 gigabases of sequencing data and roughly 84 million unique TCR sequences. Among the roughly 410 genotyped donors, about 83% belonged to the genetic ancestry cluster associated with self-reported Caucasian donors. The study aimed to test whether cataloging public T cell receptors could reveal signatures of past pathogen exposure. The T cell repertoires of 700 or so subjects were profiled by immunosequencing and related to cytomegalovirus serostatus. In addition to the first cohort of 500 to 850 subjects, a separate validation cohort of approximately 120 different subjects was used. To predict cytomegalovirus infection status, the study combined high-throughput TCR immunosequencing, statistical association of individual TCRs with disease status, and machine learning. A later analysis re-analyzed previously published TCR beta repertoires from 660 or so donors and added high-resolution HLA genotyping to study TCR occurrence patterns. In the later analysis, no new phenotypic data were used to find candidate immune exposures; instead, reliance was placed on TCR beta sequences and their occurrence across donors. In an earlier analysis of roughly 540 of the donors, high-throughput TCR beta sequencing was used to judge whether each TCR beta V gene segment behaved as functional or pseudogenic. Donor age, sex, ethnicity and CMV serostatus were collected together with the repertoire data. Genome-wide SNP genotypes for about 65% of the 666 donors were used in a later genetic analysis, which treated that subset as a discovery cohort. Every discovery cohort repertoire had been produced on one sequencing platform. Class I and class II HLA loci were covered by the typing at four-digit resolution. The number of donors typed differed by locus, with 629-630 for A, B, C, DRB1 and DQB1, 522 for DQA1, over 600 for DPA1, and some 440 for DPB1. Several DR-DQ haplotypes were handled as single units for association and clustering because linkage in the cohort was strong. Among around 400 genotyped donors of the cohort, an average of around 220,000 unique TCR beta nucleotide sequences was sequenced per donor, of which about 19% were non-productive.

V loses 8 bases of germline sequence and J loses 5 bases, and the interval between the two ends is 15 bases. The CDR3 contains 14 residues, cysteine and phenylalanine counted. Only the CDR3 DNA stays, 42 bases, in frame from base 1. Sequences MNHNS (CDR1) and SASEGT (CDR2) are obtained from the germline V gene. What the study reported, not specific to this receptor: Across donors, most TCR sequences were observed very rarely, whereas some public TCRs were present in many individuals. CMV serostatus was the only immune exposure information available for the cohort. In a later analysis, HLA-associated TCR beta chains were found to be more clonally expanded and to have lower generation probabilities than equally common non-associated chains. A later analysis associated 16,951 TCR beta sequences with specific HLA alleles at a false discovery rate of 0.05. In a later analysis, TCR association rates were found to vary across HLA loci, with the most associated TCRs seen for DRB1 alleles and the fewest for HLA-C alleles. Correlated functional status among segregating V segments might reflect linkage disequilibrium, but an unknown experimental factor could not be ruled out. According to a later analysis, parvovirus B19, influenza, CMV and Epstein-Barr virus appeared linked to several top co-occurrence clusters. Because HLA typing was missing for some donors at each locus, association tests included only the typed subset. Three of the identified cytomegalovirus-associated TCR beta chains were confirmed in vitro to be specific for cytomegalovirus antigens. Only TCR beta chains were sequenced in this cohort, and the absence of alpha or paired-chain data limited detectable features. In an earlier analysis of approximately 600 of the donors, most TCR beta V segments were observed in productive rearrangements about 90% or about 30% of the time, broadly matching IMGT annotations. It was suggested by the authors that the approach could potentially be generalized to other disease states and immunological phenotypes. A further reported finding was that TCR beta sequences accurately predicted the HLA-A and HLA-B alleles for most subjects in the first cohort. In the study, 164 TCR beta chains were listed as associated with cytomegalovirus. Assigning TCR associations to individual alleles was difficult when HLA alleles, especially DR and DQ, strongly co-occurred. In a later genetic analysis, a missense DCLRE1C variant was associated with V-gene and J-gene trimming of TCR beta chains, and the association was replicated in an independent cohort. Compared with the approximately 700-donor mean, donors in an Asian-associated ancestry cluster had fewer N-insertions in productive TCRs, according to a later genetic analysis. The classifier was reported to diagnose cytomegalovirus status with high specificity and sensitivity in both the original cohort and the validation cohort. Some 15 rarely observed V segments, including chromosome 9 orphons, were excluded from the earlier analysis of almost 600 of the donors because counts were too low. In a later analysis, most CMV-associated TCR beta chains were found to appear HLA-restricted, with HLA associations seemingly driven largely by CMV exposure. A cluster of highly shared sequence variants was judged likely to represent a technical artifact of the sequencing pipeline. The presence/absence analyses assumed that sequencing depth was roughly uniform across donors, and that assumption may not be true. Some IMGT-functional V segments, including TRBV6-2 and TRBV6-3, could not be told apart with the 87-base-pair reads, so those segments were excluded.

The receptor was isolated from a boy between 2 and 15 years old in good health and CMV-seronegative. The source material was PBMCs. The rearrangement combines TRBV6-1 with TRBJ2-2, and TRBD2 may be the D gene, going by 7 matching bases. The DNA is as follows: TGTGCCAGCTCTAAAGAGGGGGGGACCGGGGAGCTGTTTTTT. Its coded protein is CASSKEGGTGELFF.